These T cell receptor beta chains were read from a single sample in a study of blood T cell repertoires in COVID-19. Sequencing was performed with immunoSEQ multiplex PCR; in TCRdb, only in-frame clones are kept and a portion is missing. Here the sample spans 150,000 to 200,000 clones, over 75% being singletons. The sequenced material came from PBMCs or T cells enriched from blood (not recorded which). The receptors stem from a man in his fifties or sixties who had recovered from COVID-19. CDR3s include the opening cysteine and the closing phenylalanine or tryptophan. The D gene is left open where the match is weak. Some rows mark clone size as missing; the rest say once, few, many or name a class of expanded clone.

d_gene	v_gene	j_gene	abundance	CDR3nt	CDR3aa
.	TRBV27	TRBJ1-2	.	TGTGCCAGCAGTTCTGGGTCGGGAGTCTCAGGTGGCTACACCTTC	CASSSGSGVSGGYTF
.	TRBV6-5	TRBJ2-3	.	TGTGCCAGCACAGGCGGCACAGATACGCAGTATTTT	CASTGGTDTQYF
.	TRBV29-1	TRBJ1-2	.	TGCAGCGTTGTGACTTCCTATGGCTACACCTTC	CSVVTSYGYTF
TRBD2	TRBV5-1	TRBJ2-3	.	TGCGCCAGCAGCCTCACTAGCGGCCACACAGATACGCAGTATTTT	CASSLTSGHTDTQYF
.	TRBV27	TRBJ2-7	.	TGTGCCAGCAGCGCCCGGTTATCCTACGAGCAGTACTTC	CASSARLSYEQYF
.	TRBV18	TRBJ2-1	.	TGTGCCAGCGTACAGGGCGTTGACAATGAGCAGTTCTTC	CASVQGVDNEQFF
TRBD1	TRBV5-1	TRBJ2-7	.	TGCGCCAGCTCCCGGACAGGGGATAGCTCCTACGAGCAGTACTTC	CASSRTGDSSYEQYF
.	TRBV7-9	TRBJ1-5	many	TGTGCCAGCAGCTTACCCTCCGGGCAGCCCCAGCATTTT	CASSLPSGQPQHF
.	TRBV6-5	TRBJ2-3	.	TGTGCCAGCAGTTCCGCTAGTGGAGATACGCAGTATTTT	CASSSASGDTQYF
.	TRBV11-2	TRBJ2-3	.	TGTGCCAGCAGCTTAGACGCGCGTCTTAGCGGTACCATAGATACGCAGTATTTT	CASSLDARLSGTIDTQYF
.	TRBV9	TRBJ1-2	.	TGTGCCAGCAGCGTAGCTCACCAGGGGGGCTACACCTTC	CASSVAHQGGYTF
.	TRBV6-5	TRBJ2-1	once	TGTGCCAGCGCTAAGGGGCGACCCTCCTACAATGAGCAGTTCTTC	CASAKGRPSYNEQFF
TRBD2	TRBV7-6	TRBJ2-3	.	TGTGCCAGCAGCTTAAGACTAGCGGGAGGCTCCGATACGCAGTATTTT	CASSLRLAGGSDTQYF
TRBD2	TRBV5-1	TRBJ2-1	.	TGCGCCAGCAGCTTGAGGACTAGCGGGGTTTCCTACAATGAGCAGTTCTTC	CASSLRTSGVSYNEQFF
.	TRBV7-6	TRBJ2-3	.	TGTGCCAGCAGCTCCCGTCCCCAAGCGGTCACAGATACGCAGTATTTT	CASSSRPQAVTDTQYF
TRBD2	TRBV28	TRBJ2-3	.	TGTGCCAGCAGTTTCCGCGGGGGGGCCTCAGATACGCAGTATTTT	CASSFRGGASDTQYF
TRBD2	TRBV9	TRBJ2-1	.	TGTGCCAGCAGCGTAACGTGGGGGGGGATACCCAATGAGCAGTTCTTC	CASSVTWGGIPNEQFF
.	TRBV2	TRBJ2-7	.	TGTGCCAGCAGTGAGGGGGGCTCCTACGAGCAGTACTTC	CASSEGGSYEQYF